This TCR beta chain emerged from a study of shared clonotypes between healthy human individuals. This CDR3 is 12 amino acids long. Trimming pared 4 bases from V and 6 bases from J, leaving 9 bases between. The V gene's germline CDR1 is ENHRY and CDR2 SYGVKD. A note on this clone: Antigen unknown.

Subsets obtained from CD4+ cells comprised CD45RA+ naive and CD45RA-negative memory cells. Study results and caveats: A small donor pool kept down the genetic and exposure-history diversity that was represented. For naive CD4 cells, around 5% of clonotypes were shared across a few donors.

Under the authors' procedure: In the immunoSEQ data, sequences were junction-only and lacked quality scores, so filtering differed. Profiled with immunoSEQ multiplex PCR; TCRdb holds only in-frame clones, not every one. V and J calls and clone size come straight from that table; D and trimming were deduced from the DNA. The profile covers some 2,500,000 clones, with approximately 90% appearing a single time and 0.37% taken by the ten largest. What was sequenced was naive CD4+ T cells from PBMCs. Subset described: CD45RA+ positively selected. The sequence derives from a man between 18 and 35 years old in good health. Some clones in this sample may be carry-over from other donors' samples. The chain couples TRBV10-3 to TRBJ1-2; no definite D call. The CDR3 nucleotides are TGTGCCATCAGTGCGACTGCGGATGGCTACACCTTC. It codes for CAISATADGYTF.